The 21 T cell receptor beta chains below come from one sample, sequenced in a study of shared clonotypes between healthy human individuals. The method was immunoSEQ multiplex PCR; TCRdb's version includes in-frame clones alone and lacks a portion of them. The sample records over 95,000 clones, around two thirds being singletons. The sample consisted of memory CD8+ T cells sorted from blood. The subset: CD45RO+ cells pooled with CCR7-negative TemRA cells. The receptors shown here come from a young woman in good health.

As DNA, the CDR3 is TGTGCCAGCAGCTTCTCTATATCTCGACAAAGTCGGGCCAACGTCCTGACTTTC. Residues: CASSFSISRQSRANVLTF. This chain connects TRBV11-2 to TRBJ2-6; D is ambiguous. Germline loops: CDR1 SGHAT, CDR2 FQNNGV. The CDR3 contains 18 residues. Trimming shortened V by 3 bases and J by 5 bases, and 20 bases separated the two germline ends.

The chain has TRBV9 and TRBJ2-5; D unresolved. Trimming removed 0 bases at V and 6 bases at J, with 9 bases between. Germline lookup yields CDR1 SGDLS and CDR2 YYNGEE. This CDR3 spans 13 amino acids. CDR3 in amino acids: CASSVGVGQTQYF. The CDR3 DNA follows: TGTGCCAGCAGCGTAGGGGTCGGGCAGACCCAGTACTTC.

Written as DNA, the CDR3 is TGTGCCAGCAGCCGAAGCGGTTGGGGGCAGTATTTT. Translated, it gives CASSRSGWGQYF. The rearrangement links TRBV7-8 to TRBJ2-3, with a possible D match to TRBD2 (5 bases). This CDR3 spans 12 amino acids. V lost 5 bases and J lost 11, with 14 bases in between. CDR1 is SGHVS and CDR2 is FQNEAQ in the germline V gene.

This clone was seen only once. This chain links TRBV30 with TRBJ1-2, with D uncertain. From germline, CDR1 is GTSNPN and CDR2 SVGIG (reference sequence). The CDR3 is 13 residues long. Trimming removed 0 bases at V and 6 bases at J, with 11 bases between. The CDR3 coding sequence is TGTGCCTGGAGTGTACTTATGGGGAATGGCTACACCTTC. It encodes CAWSVLMGNGYTF.

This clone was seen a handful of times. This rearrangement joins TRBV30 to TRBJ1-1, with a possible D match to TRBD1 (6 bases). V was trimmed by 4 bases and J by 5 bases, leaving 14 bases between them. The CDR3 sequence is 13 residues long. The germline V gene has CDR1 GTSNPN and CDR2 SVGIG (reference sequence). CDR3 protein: CAWTPTGQTEAFF. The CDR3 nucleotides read TGTGCCTGGACCCCGACAGGTCAAACTGAAGCTTTCTTT.

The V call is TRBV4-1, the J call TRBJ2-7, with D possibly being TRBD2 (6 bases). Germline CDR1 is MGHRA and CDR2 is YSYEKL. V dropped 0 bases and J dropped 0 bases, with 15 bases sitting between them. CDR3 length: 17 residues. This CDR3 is CASSQEGLGTYSYEQYF. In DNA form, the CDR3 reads TGCGCCAGCAGCCAAGAGGGGCTCGGGACTTACTCCTACGAGCAGTACTTC.

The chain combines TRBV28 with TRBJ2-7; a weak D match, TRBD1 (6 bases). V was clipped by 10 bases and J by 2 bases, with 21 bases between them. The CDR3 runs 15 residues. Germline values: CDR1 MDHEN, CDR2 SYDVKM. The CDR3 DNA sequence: TGTGCCACTAGTTTAAGGGGGAACCCCCCCTACGAGCAGTACTTC. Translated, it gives CATSLRGNPPYEQYF.

CDR3 protein: CASSPSGTINNEQFF. The DNA of the CDR3 is TGTGCCAGCAGCCCCTCCGGGACTATCAACAATGAGCAGTTCTTC. This chain joins TRBV7-2 and TRBJ2-1, with 7 bases identical to TRBD2. The J segment lost 5 bases and the V segment lost 5 bases, leaving 9 bases of the junction unmatched. This CDR3 spans 15 amino acids. Looked up from germline, CDR1 is SGHTA and CDR2 is FQGNSA.

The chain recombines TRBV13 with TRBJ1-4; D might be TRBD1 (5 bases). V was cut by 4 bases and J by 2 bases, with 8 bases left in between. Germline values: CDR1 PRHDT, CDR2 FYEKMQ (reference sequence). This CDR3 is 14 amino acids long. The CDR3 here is CASSWGRTNEKLFF. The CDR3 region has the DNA TGTGCCAGCAGCTGGGGCCGCACTAATGAAAAACTGTTTTTT.

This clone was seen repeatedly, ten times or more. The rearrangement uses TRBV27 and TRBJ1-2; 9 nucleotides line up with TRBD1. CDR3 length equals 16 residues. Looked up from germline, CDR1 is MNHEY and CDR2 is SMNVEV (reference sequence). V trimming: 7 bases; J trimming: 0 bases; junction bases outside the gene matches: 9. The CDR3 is CASTPGQGRANYGYTF. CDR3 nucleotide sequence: TGTGCCAGCACCCCGGGACAGGGTAGAGCTAACTATGGCTACACCTTC.

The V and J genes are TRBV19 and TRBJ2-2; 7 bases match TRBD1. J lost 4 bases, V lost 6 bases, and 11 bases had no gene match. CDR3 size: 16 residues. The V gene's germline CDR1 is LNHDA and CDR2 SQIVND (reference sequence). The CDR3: CASSLWTGITTGELFF. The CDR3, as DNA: TGTGCCAGTAGCCTCTGGACAGGCATAACCACCGGGGAGCTGTTTTTT.

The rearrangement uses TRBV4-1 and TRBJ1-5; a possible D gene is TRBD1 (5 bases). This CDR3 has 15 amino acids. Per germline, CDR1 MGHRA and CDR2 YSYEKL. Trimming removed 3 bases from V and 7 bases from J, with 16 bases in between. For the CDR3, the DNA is TGCGCCAGCAGCCAGGGCGTGGGGACGGGACAGCCCCAGCATTTT. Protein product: CASSQGVGTGQPQHF.

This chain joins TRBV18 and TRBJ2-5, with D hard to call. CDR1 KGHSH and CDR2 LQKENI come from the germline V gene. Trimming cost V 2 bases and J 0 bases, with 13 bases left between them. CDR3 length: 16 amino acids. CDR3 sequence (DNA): TGTGCCAGCTCACCAGGTGGTAGCCTGTACCAAGAGACCCAGTACTTC. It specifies CASSPGGSLYQETQYF.

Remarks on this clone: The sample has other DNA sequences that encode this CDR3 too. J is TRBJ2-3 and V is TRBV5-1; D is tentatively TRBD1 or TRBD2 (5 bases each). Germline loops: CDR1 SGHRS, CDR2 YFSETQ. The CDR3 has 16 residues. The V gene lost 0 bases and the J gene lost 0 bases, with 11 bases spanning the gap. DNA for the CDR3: TGCGCCAGCAGCTTGGGTCAGGGAGCTAGCACAGATACGCAGTATTTT. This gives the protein CASSLGQGASTDTQYF. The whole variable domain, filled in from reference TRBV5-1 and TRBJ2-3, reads KAGVTQTPRYLIKTRGQQVTLSCSPISGHRSVSWYQQTPGQGLQFLFEYFSETQRNKGNFPGRFSGRQFSNSRSEMNVSTLELGDSALYLCASSLGQGASTDTQYFGPGTRLTVL.

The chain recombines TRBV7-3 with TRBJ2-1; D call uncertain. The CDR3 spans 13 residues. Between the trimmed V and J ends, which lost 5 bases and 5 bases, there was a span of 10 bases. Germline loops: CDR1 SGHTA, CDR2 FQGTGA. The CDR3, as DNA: TGTGCCAGCAGCCCTTATCTAAACAATGAGCAGTTCTTC. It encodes CASSPYLNNEQFF.

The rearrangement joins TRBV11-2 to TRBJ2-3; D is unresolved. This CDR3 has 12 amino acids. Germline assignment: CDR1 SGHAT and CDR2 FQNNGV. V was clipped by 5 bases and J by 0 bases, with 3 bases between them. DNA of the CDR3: TGTGCCAGCAGCCGTAGCACAGATACGCAGTATTTT. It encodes CASSRSTDTQYF.

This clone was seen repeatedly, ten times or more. DNA for the CDR3: TGTGCCAGTAGTATAGGAGACCGCTTGAGCTCCTACAATGAGCAGTTCTTC. Residues: CASSIGDRLSSYNEQFF. The rearrangement uses TRBV19 and TRBJ2-1; D is undetermined. The CDR3 is 17 amino acids. In germline, CDR1 is LNHDA, CDR2 SQIVND (reference sequence). The V end lost 1 base, the J end lost 0 bases, and 13 bases lay between the germline ends.

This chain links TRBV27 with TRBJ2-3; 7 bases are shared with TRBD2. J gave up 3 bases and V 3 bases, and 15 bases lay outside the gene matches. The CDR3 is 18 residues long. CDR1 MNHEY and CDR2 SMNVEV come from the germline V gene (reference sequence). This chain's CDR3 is CASSFISGGRVRTDTQYF. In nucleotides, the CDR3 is TGTGCCAGCAGTTTTATTTCGGGCGGGAGAGTGCGGACAGATACGCAGTATTTT.

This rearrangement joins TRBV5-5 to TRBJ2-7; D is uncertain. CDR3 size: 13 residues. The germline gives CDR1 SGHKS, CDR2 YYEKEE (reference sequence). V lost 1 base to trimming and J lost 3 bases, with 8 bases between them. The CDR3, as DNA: TGTGCCAGCAGCTTGCTAGAATTCTACGAGCAGTACTTC. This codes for CASSLLEFYEQYF.

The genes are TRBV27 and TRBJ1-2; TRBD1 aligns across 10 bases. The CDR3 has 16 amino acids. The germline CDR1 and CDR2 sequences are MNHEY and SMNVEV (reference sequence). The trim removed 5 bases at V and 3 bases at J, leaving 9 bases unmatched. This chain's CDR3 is CASSPEGQGLYYGYTF. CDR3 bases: TGTGCCAGCAGTCCGGAGGGACAGGGGCTCTACTATGGCTACACCTTC.

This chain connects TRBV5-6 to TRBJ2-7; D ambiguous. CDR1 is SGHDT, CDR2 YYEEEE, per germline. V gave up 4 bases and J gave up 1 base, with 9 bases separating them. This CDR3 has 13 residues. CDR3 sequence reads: CASSPAESYEQYF. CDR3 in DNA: TGTGCCAGCAGCCCCGCAGAATCCTACGAGCAGTACTTC. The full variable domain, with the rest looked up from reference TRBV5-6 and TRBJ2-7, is DAGVTQSPTHLIKTRGQQVTLRCSPKSGHDTVSWYQQALGQGPQFIFQYYEEEERQRGNFPDRFSGHQFPNYSSELNVNALLLGDSALYLCASSPAESYEQYFGPGTRLTVT.